This entry is about one TCR beta chain. Its specificity is unknown. The CDR3 is 12 amino acids. Trimming stripped 7 bases from V and 7 bases from J, with 11 bases between. Per the germline V gene, CDR1 is DFQATT and CDR2 is SNEGSKA (reference sequence). This specimen belongs to a study of blood T cells in healthy people across ages. It was with a sample-barcoded 5' primer and a J-beta primer mix that a second PCR of roughly 6 to 12 cycles was run. MiXCR, run by TCRdb on the 5' RACE reads, gives a single entry per CDR3 protein. The sample includes some 1.6 million distinct CDR3 sequences, 30% to 35% of them seen just once. Each of the donors had about 9.9 milliliters of peripheral blood drawn into EDTA-treated Vacutainer tubes. Study outcomes and limitations: There was a strong correlation between TCR beta diversity and naive T cell percentage.

The clonotype originates from a woman aged 25 to 39 in good health. The chain uses TRBV20-1 and TRBJ1-6; TRBD1 is a possible D gene (6 bases). Sequenced input: blood. Here the CDR3 reads CSGKGENSPLHF. In nucleotides, the CDR3 is TGCAGTGGAAAGGGGGAGAATTCACCCCTCCACTTT.